This TCR beta chain emerged from a study of cytomegalovirus exposure and HLA in healthy donors. Vbeta (60) and Jbeta (13) primers were used in the PCR. Clones were read by immunoSEQ multiplex PCR, and TCRdb kept only the in-frame ones, dropping some. The sample's table shows around 100,000 clones. The source of this sequence is a man aged 40-49 years in good health and CMV-seronegative. The sample comprised PBMCs.

The CDR3 DNA reads TGTGCCAGCACCTCACCCGGGACTAGCGGGCGTTTGCCAGGGTCTAGCACAGATACGCAGTATTTT. The encoded protein is CASTSPGTSGRLPGSSTDTQYF. This chain joins TRBV28 and TRBJ2-3; 12 bases are a match to TRBD2. The J segment lost 0 bases and the V segment lost 7 bases, leaving 23 bases of the junction unmatched. The germline V gene has CDR1 MDHEN and CDR2 SYDVKM. CDR3 length: 22 residues. The entire variable domain, with the rest obtained from reference TRBV28 and TRBJ2-3, is as follows: DVKVTQSSRYLVKRTGEKVFLECVQDMDHENMFWYRQDPGLGLRLIYFSYDVKMKEKGDIPEGYSVSREKKERFSLILESASTNQTSMYLCASTSPGTSGRLPGSSTDTQYFGPGTRLTVL.